This entry lists 17 T cell receptor beta chains sequenced from one sample in a study of early stage breast cancer tumors (TCRdb year 2017). Library preparation used the immunoSEQ multiplex PCR assay. TCRdb took this table from immuneACCESS and kept in-frame rearrangements with V and J called. Such tables lack part of the clones; where checked against another copy, unresolved V genes explain under half of the gap, and the rest is unexplained. The sample table holds just over 50,000 clones, of which around 78% were seen once. The ten largest make up roughly 3.5% of the sample. The specimen was blood. Every receptor here comes from a person aged 35-50 years with breast cancer.

The chain combines TRBV7-9 with TRBJ2-2; TRBD1 matches at 8 bases. Germline V gene sequence: CDR1 SEHNR, CDR2 FQNEAQ (reference sequence). Trimming at V came to 3 bases and at J to 6 bases, leaving 3 bases not matched to a gene. This CDR3 spans 14 amino acids. CDR3 bases: TGTGCCAGCAGCTTTCGGACAGGGTCCGGGGAGCTGTTTTTT. This encodes CASSFRTGSGELFF.

The chain is built from TRBV7-9 and TRBJ2-2; D uncertain. CDR1 is SEHNR, CDR2 FQNEAQ, per germline (reference sequence). Trimming left V 1 base short and J 3 bases short, with 6 bases between. This CDR3 is 14 amino acids long. CDR3 protein: CASSLVTDTGELFF. For the CDR3, the DNA is TGTGCCAGCAGCTTAGTCACAGACACCGGGGAGCTGTTTTTT.

On this clone itself: At one of its ends the junction is not consistent with the germline gene, which may arise from a read error. The chain couples TRBV7-8 to TRBJ1-1; D gene ambiguous. Per the germline V gene, CDR1 is SGHVS and CDR2 is FQNEAQ. The CDR3 loop spans 14 amino acids. DNA of the CDR3: TGTGCCAGCAGCCCCCTTCGGGCAGAAGGACCGGGGAGATTT. Translating it yields CASSPLRAEGPGRF.

The chain recombines TRBV10-1 with TRBJ2-2, with D possibly TRBD2 on 5 matching bases. The V and J ends lost 2 bases and 5 bases respectively, with 15 bases between them. This CDR3 contains 16 residues. The germline V gene has CDR1 WNHNN and CDR2 SYGVQD (reference sequence). The CDR3 is CASSERETSRTGELFF. CDR3 coding DNA: TGCGCCAGCAGTGAGAGGGAGACATCTCGGACCGGGGAGCTGTTTTTT.

The V and J genes are TRBV21-1 and TRBJ1-2. TRBV21-1 is a known pseudogene. The CDR3 loop spans 17 amino acids. CDR3 residues: CASSKASHSREDGGYTF. The CDR3 DNA is TGTGCCAGCAGCAAAGCTTCCCATTCACGAGAAGACGGTGGCTACACCTTC.

This chain links TRBV7-9 with TRBJ2-1; D tentatively reads TRBD1 or TRBD2 (6 bases each). This CDR3 comprises 18 residues. The V and J ends lost 5 bases and 4 bases respectively, with 24 bases between them. Germline CDR1 is SEHNR and CDR2 is FQNEAQ (reference sequence). CDR3 sequence: CASSRQAGTRGAYNEQFF. The CDR3 nucleotides read TGTGCCAGCAGCCGTCAAGCCGGGACAAGGGGGGCGTACAATGAGCAGTTCTTC.

A remark on this clone: The germline gene is not matched at one end of the junction; a read error may be the cause. The chain links TRBV2 to TRBJ2-4, with D perhaps matching TRBD1 or TRBD2 (5 bases each). The CDR3 loop spans 11 amino acids. CDR1 is SNHLY, CDR2 FYNNEI, per germline. The CDR3 DNA sequence: TGTGCCAGCAGTCCTGGGGGTAGGGTGCACTTC. Amino acids: CASSPGGRVHF.

The CDR3, as DNA: TGTGCCAGCAGATCAGACAGGGGCTCCTACGAGCAGTACTTC. Translating gives CASRSDRGSYEQYF. This chain uses TRBV5-5 with TRBJ2-7; 8 bases align to TRBD1. Germline assignment: CDR1 SGHKS and CDR2 YYEKEE (reference sequence). The CDR3 is 14 residues long. After removal of 5 bases from V and 0 bases from J, the junction contained 4 bases not matched to a gene.

In DNA form, the CDR3 reads TGTGCCAGCTCACCTGGCGGGAGTGGGTTATACGAGCAGTACTTC. It is translated as CASSPGGSGLYEQYF. V and J are TRBV18 and TRBJ2-7; 7 bases agree with TRBD2. Trimming at V came to 3 bases and at J to 4 bases, leaving 9 bases not matched to a gene. Germline V gene lookup returns CDR1 KGHSH and CDR2 LQKENI. CDR3 size: 15 residues.

The rearrangement links TRBV19 to TRBJ2-5; D possibly corresponds to TRBD1 (7 bases). The CDR3 is 16 residues long. Trimming took off 7 bases at V and 2 bases at J, with 20 bases between the two ends. From germline, CDR1 is LNHDA and CDR2 SQIVND (reference sequence). CDR3 DNA: TGTGCCAGTACTCTAAGCCCAGGGGGAGGTCAAGAGACCCAGTACTTC. It encodes CASTLSPGGGQETQYF.

J is TRBJ1-4 and V is TRBV6-5; tentatively, D is TRBD1 (5 bases). Trimming left V 0 bases short and J 0 bases short, with 8 bases between. There are 16 residues in the CDR3. CDR1 and CDR2 from the germline V gene are MNHEY and SVGAGI. The CDR3 is CASSYSGGATNEKLFF. The CDR3 DNA reads TGTGCCAGCAGTTACTCGGGGGGAGCAACTAATGAAAAACTGTTTTTT.

This chain uses TRBV14 with TRBJ2-7, with a tentative D call TRBD1 (5 bases). The CDR3 has 13 residues. V lost 3 bases and J 0 bases, leaving 6 bases between the germline ends. CDR1 is SGHDN, CDR2 FVKESK, per germline. CDR3 protein: CASSQGHSYEQYF. DNA for the CDR3: TGTGCCAGCAGCCAGGGGCACTCCTACGAGCAGTACTTC.

The J gene is TRBJ1-2, the V gene TRBV6-5; D unclear. CDR1 and CDR2 (germline): MNHEY, SVGAGI. This CDR3 is built from 15 residues. V was clipped by 0 bases and J by 4 bases, with 12 bases between them. The CDR3 DNA sequence: TGTGCCAGCAGTTACTCGAGGGCCTCGGGCTATGGCTACACCTTC. Encoded protein: CASSYSRASGYGYTF.

The chain couples TRBV19 to TRBJ1-1; D may be TRBD1 (5 bases). V was cut by 6 bases and J by 2 bases, with 13 bases left in between. This CDR3 is 14 amino acids long. Germline V gene lookup returns CDR1 LNHDA and CDR2 SQIVND (reference sequence). The CDR3 nucleotides are TGTGCCAGTAGCGTGGAGCAGGGCAACACTGAAGCTTTCTTT. It translates to CASSVEQGNTEAFF.

The V gene is TRBV18, the J gene TRBJ1-5; 9 nucleotides match TRBD1. This CDR3 is 14 amino acids long. The V gene end was trimmed by 4 bases and the J gene end by 7 bases; junction bases not matched to a gene: 5. The germline gives CDR1 KGHSH, CDR2 LQKENI. CDR3 DNA sequence: TGTGCCAGCTCACAACAGGGGGCAAGACAGCCCCAGCATTTT. This sequence encodes CASSQQGARQPQHF.

The chain couples TRBV16 to TRBJ1-4; D may be TRBD1 (6 bases). The CDR3 has 16 residues. Germline V lookup: CDR1 KGHSY, CDR2 FQNENV. Trimming pared 4 bases from V and 5 bases from J, leaving 17 bases between. The CDR3 here is CASSPYRGGRNEKLFF. CDR3 nucleotide sequence: TGTGCCAGCAGCCCTTATCGCGGGGGCCGGAATGAAAAACTGTTTTTT.

The chain couples TRBV6-5 to TRBJ1-1; the match to TRBD1 covers 8 bases. With V trimmed by 3 bases and J by 5 bases, 5 bases remained unmatched. Looked up from germline, CDR1 is MNHEY and CDR2 is SVGAGI. The CDR3 totals 14 residues. The CDR3 loop reads CASSYGTGGTEAFF. As DNA, the CDR3 is TGTGCCAGCAGTTATGGAACAGGGGGTACTGAAGCTTTCTTT.